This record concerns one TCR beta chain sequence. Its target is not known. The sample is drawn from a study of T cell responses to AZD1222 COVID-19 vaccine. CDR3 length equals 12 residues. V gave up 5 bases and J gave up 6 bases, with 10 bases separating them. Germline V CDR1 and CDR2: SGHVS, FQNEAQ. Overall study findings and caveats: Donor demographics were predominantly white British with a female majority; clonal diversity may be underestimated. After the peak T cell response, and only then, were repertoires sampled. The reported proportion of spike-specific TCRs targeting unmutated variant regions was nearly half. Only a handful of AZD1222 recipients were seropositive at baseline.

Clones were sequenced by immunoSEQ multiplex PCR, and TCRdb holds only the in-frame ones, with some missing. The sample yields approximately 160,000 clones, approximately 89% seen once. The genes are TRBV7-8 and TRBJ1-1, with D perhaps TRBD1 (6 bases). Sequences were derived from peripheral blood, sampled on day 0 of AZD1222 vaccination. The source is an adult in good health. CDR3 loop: CASSRYRAEAFF. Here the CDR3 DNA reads TGTGCCAGCAGCCGTTACAGGGCTGAAGCTTTCTTT.